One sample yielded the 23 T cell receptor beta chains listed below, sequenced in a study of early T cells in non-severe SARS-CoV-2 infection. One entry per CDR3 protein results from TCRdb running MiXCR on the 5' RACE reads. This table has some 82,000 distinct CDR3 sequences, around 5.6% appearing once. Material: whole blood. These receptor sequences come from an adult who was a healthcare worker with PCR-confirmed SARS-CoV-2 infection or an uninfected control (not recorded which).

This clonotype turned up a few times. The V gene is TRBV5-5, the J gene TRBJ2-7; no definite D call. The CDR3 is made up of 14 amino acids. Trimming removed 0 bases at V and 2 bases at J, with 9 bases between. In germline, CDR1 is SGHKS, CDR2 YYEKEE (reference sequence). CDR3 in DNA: TGTGCCAGCAGCTTGGGACCCTCAACCTACGAGCAGTACTTC. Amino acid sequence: CASSLGPSTYEQYF.

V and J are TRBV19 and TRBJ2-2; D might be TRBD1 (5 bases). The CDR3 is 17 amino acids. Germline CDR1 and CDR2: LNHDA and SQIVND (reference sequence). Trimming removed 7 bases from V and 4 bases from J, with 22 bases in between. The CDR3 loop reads CASKEVKGVQGTGELFF. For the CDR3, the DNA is TGTGCCAGTAAAGAAGTAAAAGGGGTTCAGGGCACCGGGGAGCTGTTTTTT. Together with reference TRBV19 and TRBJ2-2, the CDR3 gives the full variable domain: DGGITQSPKYLFRKEGQNVTLSCEQNLNHDAMYWYRQDPGQGLRLIYYSQIVNDFQKGDIAEGYSVSREKKESFPLTVTSAQKNPTAFYLCASKEVKGVQGTGELFFGEGSRLTVL.

The CDR3 region has the DNA TGTGCCAGCAGTAGGTGGGGGGAGAATCAGCCCCAGCATTTT. It yields the protein CASSRWGENQPQHF. The chain uses TRBV28 and TRBJ1-5; D perhaps matches TRBD1 (5 bases). CDR1 MDHEN and CDR2 SYDVKM come from the germline V gene. Trimming left V 5 bases short and J 4 bases short, with 12 bases between. The CDR3 is 14 residues long. Supplemented by reference TRBV28 and TRBJ1-5, the full variable domain reads DVKVTQSSRYLVKRTGEKVFLECVQDMDHENMFWYRQDPGLGLRLIYFSYDVKMKEKGDIPEGYSVSREKKERFSLILESASTNQTSMYLCASSRWGENQPQHFGDGTRLSIL.

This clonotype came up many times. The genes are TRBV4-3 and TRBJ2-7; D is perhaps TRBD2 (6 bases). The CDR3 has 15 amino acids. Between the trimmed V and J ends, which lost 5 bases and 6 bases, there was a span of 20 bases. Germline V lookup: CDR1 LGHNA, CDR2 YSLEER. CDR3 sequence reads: CASSFRLGLPGEQYF. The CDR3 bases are TGCGCCAGCAGCTTCCGACTAGGCTTACCGGGCGAGCAGTACTTC.

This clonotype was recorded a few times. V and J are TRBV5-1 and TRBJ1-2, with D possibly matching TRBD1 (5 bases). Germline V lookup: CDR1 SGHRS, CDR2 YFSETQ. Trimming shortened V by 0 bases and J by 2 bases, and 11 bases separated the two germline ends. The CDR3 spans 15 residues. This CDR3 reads CASSLAPGLNYGYTF. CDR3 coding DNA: TGCGCCAGCAGCTTGGCACCGGGACTGAACTATGGCTACACCTTC.

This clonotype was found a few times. CDR3 sequence reads: CASSLGTANEQFF. The CDR3 DNA sequence: TGTGCCAGCAGCTTAGGGACCGCAAATGAGCAGTTCTTC. The rearrangement uses TRBV7-9 and TRBJ2-1; D not certain. The CDR3 has 13 residues. Germline CDR1 SEHNR, CDR2 FQNEAQ (reference sequence). Trimming stripped 1 base from V and 7 bases from J, with 8 bases between.

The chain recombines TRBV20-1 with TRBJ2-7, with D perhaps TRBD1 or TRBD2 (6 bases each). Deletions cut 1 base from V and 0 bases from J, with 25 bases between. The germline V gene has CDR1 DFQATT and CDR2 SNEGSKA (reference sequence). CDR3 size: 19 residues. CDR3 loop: CSARGRGEQGKSVSYEQYF. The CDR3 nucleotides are TGCAGTGCTAGAGGCCGCGGGGAACAGGGAAAGAGTGTCTCCTACGAGCAGTACTTC.

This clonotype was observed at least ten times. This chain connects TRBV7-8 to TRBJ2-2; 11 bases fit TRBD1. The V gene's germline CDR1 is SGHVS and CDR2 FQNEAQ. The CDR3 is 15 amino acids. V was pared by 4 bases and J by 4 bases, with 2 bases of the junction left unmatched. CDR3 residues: CASSSGTGGTGELFF. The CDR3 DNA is TGTGCCAGCAGCTCCGGGACAGGGGGCACCGGGGAGCTGTTTTTT.

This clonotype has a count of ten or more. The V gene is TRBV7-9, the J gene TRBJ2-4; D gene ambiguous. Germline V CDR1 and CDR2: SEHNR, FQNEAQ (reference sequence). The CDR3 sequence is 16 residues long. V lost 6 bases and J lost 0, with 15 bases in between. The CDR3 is CASSSAGQLAKNIQYF. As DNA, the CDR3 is TGTGCCAGCAGTTCAGCCGGGCAGTTAGCCAAAAACATTCAGTACTTC. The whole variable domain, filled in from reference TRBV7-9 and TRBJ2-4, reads DTGVSQNPRHKITKRGQNVTFRCDPISEHNRLYWYRQTLGQGPEFLTYFQNEAQLEKSRLLSDRFSAERPKGSFSTLEIQRTEQGDSAMYLCASSSAGQLAKNIQYFGAGTRLSVL.

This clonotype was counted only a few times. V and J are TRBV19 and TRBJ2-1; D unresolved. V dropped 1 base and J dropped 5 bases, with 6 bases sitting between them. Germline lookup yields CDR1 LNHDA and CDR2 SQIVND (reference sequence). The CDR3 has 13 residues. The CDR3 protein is CASSIASNNEQFF. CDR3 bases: TGTGCCAGTAGTATAGCCAGTAACAATGAGCAGTTCTTC.

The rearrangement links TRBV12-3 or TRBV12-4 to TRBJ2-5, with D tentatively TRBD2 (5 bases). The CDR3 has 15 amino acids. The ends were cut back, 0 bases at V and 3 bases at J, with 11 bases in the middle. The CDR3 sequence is CASSLAPGNKETQYF. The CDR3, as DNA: TGTGCCAGCAGTTTAGCGCCGGGGAACAAAGAGACCCAGTACTTC.

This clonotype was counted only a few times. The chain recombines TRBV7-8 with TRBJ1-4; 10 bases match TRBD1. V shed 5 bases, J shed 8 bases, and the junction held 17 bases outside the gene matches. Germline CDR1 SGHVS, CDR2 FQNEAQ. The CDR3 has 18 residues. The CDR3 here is CASSLRRTGGGQKEKLFF. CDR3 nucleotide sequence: TGTGCCAGCAGCCTACGAAGGACAGGGGGAGGTCAGAAGGAAAAACTGTTTTTT.

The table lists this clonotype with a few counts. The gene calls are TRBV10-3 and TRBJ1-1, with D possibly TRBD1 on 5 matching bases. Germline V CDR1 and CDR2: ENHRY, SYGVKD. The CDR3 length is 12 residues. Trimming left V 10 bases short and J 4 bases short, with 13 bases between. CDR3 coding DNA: TGTGCCACTACCGGGGGTGGCACTGAAGCTTTCTTT. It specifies CATTGGGTEAFF.

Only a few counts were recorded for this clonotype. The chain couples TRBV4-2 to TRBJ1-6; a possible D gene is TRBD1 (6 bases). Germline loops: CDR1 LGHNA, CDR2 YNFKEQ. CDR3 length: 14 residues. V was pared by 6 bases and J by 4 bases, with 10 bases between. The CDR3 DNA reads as TGTGCCAGCAGACGGACAGATTATAATTCACCCCTCCACTTT. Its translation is CASRRTDYNSPLHF.

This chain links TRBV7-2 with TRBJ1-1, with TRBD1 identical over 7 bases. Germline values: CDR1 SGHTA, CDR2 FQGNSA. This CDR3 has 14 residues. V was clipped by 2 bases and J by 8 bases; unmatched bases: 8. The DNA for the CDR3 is TGTGCCAGCAGCTTAAACAGGGGTGGAGGGGAAGCTTTCTTT. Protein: CASSLNRGGGEAFF.

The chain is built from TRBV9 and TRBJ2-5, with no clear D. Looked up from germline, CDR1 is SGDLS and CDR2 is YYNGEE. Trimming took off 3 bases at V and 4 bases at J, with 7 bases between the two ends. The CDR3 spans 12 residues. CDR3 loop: CASSALGETQYF. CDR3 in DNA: TGTGCCAGCAGCGCCCTGGGAGAGACCCAGTACTTC.

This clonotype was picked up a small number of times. CDR3 region: CATSEDRGRVVTGELFF. The CDR3 bases are TGTGCCACCAGTGAGGACAGGGGGCGCGTTGTCACCGGGGAGCTGTTTTTT. The rearrangement joins TRBV24-1 to TRBJ2-2; TRBD1 matches at 11 bases. Germline V gene data show CDR1 as KGHDR and CDR2 as SFDVKD. V shed 4 bases and J 4 bases; nucleotides not matched to a gene: 7. The CDR3 is 17 amino acids.

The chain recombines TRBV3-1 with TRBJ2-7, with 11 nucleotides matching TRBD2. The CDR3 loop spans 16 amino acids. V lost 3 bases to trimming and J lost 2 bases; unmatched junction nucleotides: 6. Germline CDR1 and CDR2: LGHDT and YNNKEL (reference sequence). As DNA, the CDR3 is TGTGCCAGCAGCCAGCGCACTAGCGGGGGCCCCTACGAGCAGTACTTC. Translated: CASSQRTSGGPYEQYF.

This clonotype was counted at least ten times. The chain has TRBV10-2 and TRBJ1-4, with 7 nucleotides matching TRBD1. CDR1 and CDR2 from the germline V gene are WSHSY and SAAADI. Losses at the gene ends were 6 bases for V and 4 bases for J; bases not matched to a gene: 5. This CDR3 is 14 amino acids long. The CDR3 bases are TGCGCCAGCAGACCGGGACAGATTAATGAAAAACTGTTTTTT. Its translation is CASRPGQINEKLFF.

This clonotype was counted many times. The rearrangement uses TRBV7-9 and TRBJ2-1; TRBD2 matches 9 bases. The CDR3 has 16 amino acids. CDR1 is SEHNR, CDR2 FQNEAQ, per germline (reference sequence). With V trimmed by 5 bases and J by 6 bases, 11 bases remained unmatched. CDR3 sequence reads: CASSPRLGGRANEQFF. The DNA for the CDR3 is TGTGCCAGCAGCCCTCGATTAGGCGGGAGGGCCAATGAGCAGTTCTTC.

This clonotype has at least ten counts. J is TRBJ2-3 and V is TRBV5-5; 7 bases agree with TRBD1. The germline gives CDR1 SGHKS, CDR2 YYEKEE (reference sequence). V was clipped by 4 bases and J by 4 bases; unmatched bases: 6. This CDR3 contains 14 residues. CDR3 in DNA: TGTGCCAGCAGCAACGACAGGGCAGCAGATACGCAGTATTTT. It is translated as CASSNDRAADTQYF.

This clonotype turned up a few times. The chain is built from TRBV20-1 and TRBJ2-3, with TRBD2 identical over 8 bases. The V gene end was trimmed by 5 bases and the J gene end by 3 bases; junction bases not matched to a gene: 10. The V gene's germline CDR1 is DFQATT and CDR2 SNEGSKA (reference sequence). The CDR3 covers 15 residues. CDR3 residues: CSARSGGAMTDTQYF. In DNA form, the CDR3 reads TGCAGTGCTCGGTCCGGGGGGGCTATGACAGATACGCAGTATTTT.

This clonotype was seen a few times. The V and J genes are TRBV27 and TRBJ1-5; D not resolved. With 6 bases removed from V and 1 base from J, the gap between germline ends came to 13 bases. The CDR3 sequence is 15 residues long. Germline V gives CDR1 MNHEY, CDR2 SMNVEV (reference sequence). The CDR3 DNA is TGTGCCAGCAGAGCCGCGGTGGGCAGCAATCAGCCCCAGCATTTT. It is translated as CASRAAVGSNQPQHF.